The clone carrying this TCR beta chain came up many times. The data stem from a study of regulatory T cells in long-lasting Graves disease. As to time point: newly diagnosed GD, antithyroid drugs for less than 3 months. Construction of the TCR library relied on RNA isolated from PBMCs. iRepertoire HTBI primers and Arm-PCR of CDR3 regions built TCR beta libraries. One entry per CDR3 protein results from TCRdb running MiXCR on the multiplex PCR reads. The repertoire holds 600,000 to 650,000 distinct CDR3 sequences, with 16% as singletons. This sample was also put to use in a study of T cells in Graves' hyperthyroidism and ophthalmopathy. According to that study: During a first-round RT-PCR of the TCR CDR3, the HTBI primer set was used.

This receptor was taken from a woman in her 30s with Graves disease. The sample was peripheral blood mononuclear cells (PBMCs), taken at new diagnosis, from a patient treated with antithyroid drugs.

In nucleotides, the CDR3 is TGTGCCAGCAGAGCTCATATTGCTGATACGCAGTATTTT. Its protein product is CASRAHIADTQYF. J is TRBJ2-3 and V is TRBV28, with D unclear. Germline CDR1 MDHEN, CDR2 SYDVKM. Trimming removed 6 bases at V and 6 bases at J, with 13 bases between. CDR3 size: 13 residues.